The source of this TCR beta chain is a study of control samples from healthy donors and cancer patients (TCRdb year 2020). To prepare the library, the immunoSEQ multiplex PCR assay was applied. TCRdb re-hosts the immuneACCESS table, in-frame sequences only. Its copies lack some clones; in the studies checked, an unresolved V gene accounts for under half of them, and the cause for the rest is not known. For this sample the table gives nearly 200,000 clones, of which approximately 91% were detected only once. Less than 2% of the sample belongs to the ten largest clones. V was cut back by 4 bases and J by 8 bases, leaving a gap of 18 bases between them. The CDR3 spans 14 residues, from the cysteine through the phenylalanine. The DNA shown is the 42-base CDR3, in frame from base 1. For CDR1 and CDR2, the germline V gene lists SGHRS and YFSETQ. As concerns this clone: It has no known antigen specificity. It has no much larger one-base neighbor in the sample; base qualities were not kept.

This sequence originates from a man aged 25-40 years in good health. Specimen: blood. The rearranged chain carries TRBV5-1 and TRBJ1-2; TRBD1 is a weak D gene call, 5 bases matching. The CDR3 has the sequence CASSTYPRELGYTF. The DNA is TGCGCCAGCAGCACTTATCCCAGGGAGTTGGGCTACACCTTC.